Listed here is a single T cell receptor (beta chain). Its matching antigen is unknown. These data originate in a study of identical twins. Findings and caveats of the study: Insertions were fewer in abundant cord blood beta clonotypes, whereas memory repertoires showed none of this pattern. Cross-sectional statistical analysis, not tracking of the same donors, underpinned the conclusions.

TCRdb itself ran the 5' RACE reads through MiXCR, one entry per CDR3 protein. Altogether about 340,000 distinct CDR3 sequences are present, roughly 12% being singletons, with the ten largest covering 7.2%. V was cut by 8 bases and J by 0 bases, with 25 bases left in between. In germline, CDR1 is SNHLY, CDR2 FYNNEI. The CDR3 extends over 18 amino acids. The data also belong to a second study, concerning yellow fever vaccine responses in identical twins.

J is TRBJ1-1 and V is TRBV2; D may be TRBD1 (6 bases). Sequenced sample: CD8+ T cells sorted from blood. The sequence was collected from a woman between 18 and 29 years old in good health. The CDR3: CASGDPGDGSGMNTEAFF. CDR3 bases: TGTGCCAGCGGCGACCCAGGGGACGGGAGCGGAATGAACACTGAAGCTTTCTTT.